This T cell receptor beta chain was recovered during a study of cytomegalovirus exposure and HLA in healthy donors. About the study: Caucasian-associated ancestry cluster membership applied to around 80% of some 400 genotyped donors.

In the PCR, 60 Vbeta and 13 Jbeta primers were used. Assay: immunoSEQ multiplex PCR; the TCRdb copy retains only in-frame clones and omits some. The profile shows 110,000 or so clones, roughly 15% of them singletons. Study-level results: Confirmation was obtained in vitro that a few CMV-associated chains are specific for CMV antigens. A few V segments could not be told apart, such as TRBV6-2 and TRBV6-3, and were left out.

Germline V CDR1 and CDR2: MNHEY, SVGAGI. V shed 4 bases, J shed 3 bases, and the junction held 5 bases outside the gene matches. The CDR3 totals 14 residues. On this clone itself: Its target is unknown.

The study sampled nominally healthy donors, though unrecorded immune exposures were likely. Sequencing input: PBMCs. The sequence was collected from a female donor in good health and CMV-seronegative. The chain employs TRBV6-5 and TRBJ1-2, with TRBD1 matching over 7 bases. The CDR3 here is CASSFRTGYYGYTF. The CDR3, as DNA: TGTGCCAGCAGTTTCCGGACAGGATACTATGGCTACACCTTC.